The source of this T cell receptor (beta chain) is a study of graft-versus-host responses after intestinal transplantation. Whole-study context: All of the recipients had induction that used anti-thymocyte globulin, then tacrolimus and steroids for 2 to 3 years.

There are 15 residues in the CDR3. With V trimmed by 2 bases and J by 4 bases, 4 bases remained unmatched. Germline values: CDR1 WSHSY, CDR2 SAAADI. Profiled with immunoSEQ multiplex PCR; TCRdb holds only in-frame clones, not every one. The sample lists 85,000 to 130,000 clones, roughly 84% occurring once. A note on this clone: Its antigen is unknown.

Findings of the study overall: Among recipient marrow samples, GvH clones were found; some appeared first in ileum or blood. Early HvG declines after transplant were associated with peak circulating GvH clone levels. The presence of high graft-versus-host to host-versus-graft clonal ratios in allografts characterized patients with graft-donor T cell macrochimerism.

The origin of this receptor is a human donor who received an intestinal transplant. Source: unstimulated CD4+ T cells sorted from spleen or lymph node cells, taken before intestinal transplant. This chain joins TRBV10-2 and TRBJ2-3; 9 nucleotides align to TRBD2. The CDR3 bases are TGCGCCAGCAGTGAGCCAGCGGGAGGCCCAGATACGCAGTATTTT. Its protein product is CASSEPAGGPDTQYF.